This T cell receptor (beta chain) emerged from a study of CD8 T cells in ankylosing spondylitis. Germline CDR1 SGHKS, CDR2 YYEKEE (reference sequence). J was trimmed by 1 base and V by 4 bases; bases with no gene match: 7. CDR3 length equals 15 residues. This clonotype was picked up many times. Its antigen is currently unknown. Study-wide results and limits: There was reportedly significant enrichment of clones that were disease-linked in matched ankylosing spondylitis synovial fluid.

Researchers built TCR beta libraries using quantitative 5'-RACE with molecular barcodes. TCRdb itself ran the 5' RACE reads through MiXCR, one entry per CDR3 protein. The table lists around 35,000 distinct CDR3 sequences, approximately 9.9% of them singletons, with just over 20% in the top ten. The sequence was collected from a male donor with ankylosing spondylitis. The sample consisted of synovial fluid, either unsorted or a sorted T cell fraction (not recorded which). V is TRBV5-5 and J is TRBJ1-1; 7 nucleotides match TRBD1. Here the CDR3 reads CASSGDRAPNTEAFF. CDR3 DNA sequence: TGTGCCAGCAGCGGAGACAGGGCGCCGAACACTGAAGCTTTCTTT. Based on the CDR3 plus reference TRBV5-5 and TRBJ1-1, the full variable domain is DAGVTQSPTHLIKTRGQQVTLRCSPISGHKSVSWYQQVLGQGPQFIFQYYEKEERGRGNFPDRFSARQFPNYSSELNVNALLLGDSALYLCASSGDRAPNTEAFFGQGTRLTVV.